These 13 T cell receptor beta chains were sequenced from one sample in a study of CD8+ T cells in alopecia areata. The sample's treatment: oral pan-JAK inhibitor, 5-10 mg twice daily. Once RNA had been extracted, it was reverse transcribed into cDNA to act as the sequencing template. Libraries were prepared by immunoSEQ multiplex PCR; TCRdb keeps only in-frame clonotypes and omits some of them. The repertoire has 180,000 or so clones, roughly 60% of them found once; the top ten carry 5.5%. The sample in question was CD4+ T cells sorted from blood, obtained at week 24, from a patient treated with tofacitinib. The receptors here all came from a human donor with alopecia areata.

The chain couples TRBV4-1 to TRBJ1-3; D call uncertain. The CDR3 sequence is 17 residues long. Germline V gene lookup returns CDR1 MGHRA and CDR2 YSYEKL. V dropped 4 bases and J dropped 0 bases, with 16 bases sitting between them. The CDR3 protein is CASSRTSDGGSGNTIYF. DNA for the CDR3: TGCGCCAGCAGCCGCACCTCGGACGGAGGCTCTGGAAACACCATATATTTT.

The chain combines TRBV25-1 with TRBJ1-1; D possibly corresponds to TRBD1 (5 bases). This CDR3 has 11 residues. V lost 8 bases, J lost 7 bases, and 11 bases lay in between. The germline CDR1 and CDR2 sequences are MGHDK and SYGVNS. The CDR3 nucleotides are TGTGCCAGCCACCTTGACAGTGAAGCTTTCTTT. Amino acid sequence: CASHLDSEAFF.

The chain carries TRBV7-3 and TRBJ2-5, with D hard to call. Germline V gives CDR1 SGHTA, CDR2 FQGTGA. This CDR3 has 16 amino acids. V lost 3 bases, J lost 5 bases, and 19 bases lay in between. The DNA of the CDR3 is TGTGCCAGCAGCTTGGGAACGTCCACCTCTCCCGAGACCCAGTACTTC. It is translated as CASSLGTSTSPETQYF.

J is TRBJ2-2 and V is TRBV6-1; TRBD2 is a possible D gene (7 bases). Looked up from germline, CDR1 is MNHNS and CDR2 is SASEGT. This CDR3 is 14 amino acids long. V was cut by 10 bases and J by 1 base, with 13 bases left in between. CDR3 bases: TGTGCCACCAGAGCGGGACAGAACACCGGGGAGCTGTTTTTT. It yields the protein CATRAGQNTGELFF.

The chain is built from TRBV4-1 and TRBJ1-2; 8 nucleotides agree with TRBD1. The CDR3 has 14 residues. Looked up from germline, CDR1 is MGHRA and CDR2 is YSYEKL. V shed 1 base, J shed 6 bases, and the junction held 4 bases outside the gene matches. DNA for the CDR3: TGCGCCAGCAGCCAAGCAGGGGGCGCGAATGGCTACACCTTC. Residues: CASSQAGGANGYTF.

The chain employs TRBV9 and TRBJ2-3, with a weak D call TRBD1 (5 bases). CDR1 and CDR2 (germline): SGDLS, YYNGEE. The V end lost 0 bases, the J end lost 6 bases, and 8 bases lay between the germline ends. The CDR3 loop spans 13 amino acids. The CDR3 nucleotides are TGTGCCAGCAGCGTAGACTCAGGGGATACGCAGTATTTT. Its protein product is CASSVDSGDTQYF.

V and J are TRBV6-5 and TRBJ1-1, with no clear D. From germline, CDR1 is MNHEY and CDR2 SVGAGI. Trimming took off 7 bases at V and 2 bases at J, with 11 bases between the two ends. The CDR3 sequence is 13 residues long. DNA for the CDR3: TGTGCCAGCATAAACAGACAAAACACTGAAGCTTTCTTT. Its translation is CASINRQNTEAFF.

This clone has only a few counts. V gene TRBV18 combines with J gene TRBJ2-3; D call uncertain. The germline CDR1 and CDR2 sequences are KGHSH and LQKENI. V was trimmed by 4 bases and J by 3 bases, leaving 5 bases between them. The CDR3 is made up of 12 amino acids. Here the CDR3 reads CASSRETDTQYF. DNA of the CDR3: TGTGCCAGCTCACGAGAGACAGATACGCAGTATTTT. The full variable domain, in which reference TRBV18 and TRBJ2-3 provide the parts outside the CDR3, is NAGVMQNPRHLVRRRGQEARLRCSPMKGHSHVYWYRQLPEEGLKFMVYLQKENIIDESGMPKERFSAEFPKEGPSILRIQQVVRGDSAAYFCASSRETDTQYFGPGTRLTVL.

The chain links TRBV29-1 to TRBJ1-1; D gene uncertain. The CDR3 totals 12 residues. Germline V lookup: CDR1 SQVTM, CDR2 ANQGSEA. The V end lost 2 bases, the J end lost 4 bases, and 8 bases lay between the germline ends. This CDR3 is CSVENSPTEAFF. The CDR3 nucleotides are TGCAGCGTTGAAAACAGTCCCACTGAAGCTTTCTTT.

The V and J genes are TRBV9 and TRBJ1-2; no clear D. Trimming pared 4 bases from V and 2 bases from J, leaving 15 bases between. The V gene's germline CDR1 is SGDLS and CDR2 YYNGEE. CDR3 length: 15 amino acids. The chain's CDR3 is CASSSAGRANYGYTF. The CDR3 DNA follows: TGTGCCAGCAGCTCTGCCGGGAGGGCAAACTATGGCTACACCTTC.

The chain employs TRBV29-1 and TRBJ2-2; 8 bases map to TRBD1. The CDR3 covers 15 residues. Germline trimming cut 4 bases from V and 4 bases from J; bases unmatched to any gene: 8. Germline CDR1 reads SQVTM; CDR2 reads ANQGSEA. The DNA of the CDR3 is TGCAGCGTTGTAAGGGCAGGGGGCCGCACCGGGGAGCTGTTTTTT. It is translated as CSVVRAGGRTGELFF.

There are a few counts of this clone. The chain links TRBV9 to TRBJ2-1, with D possibly matching TRBD2 (6 bases). Per the germline V gene, CDR1 is SGDLS and CDR2 is YYNGEE. The CDR3 sequence is 13 residues long. Trimming stripped 4 bases from V and 12 bases from J, with 17 bases between. The CDR3 region has the DNA TGTGCCAGCAGCCCCACCGGGGGAATTGGGCAGTTCTTC. Its protein is CASSPTGGIGQFF. Drawing the rest from reference TRBV9 and TRBJ2-1, the complete variable domain is DSGVTQTPKHLITATGQRVTLRCSPRSGDLSVYWYQQSLDQGLQFLIQYYNGEERAKGNILERFSAQQFPDLHSELNLSSLELGDSALYFCASSPTGGIGQFFGPGTRLTVL.

This clone was recorded once. The chain is built from TRBV7-2 and TRBJ1-2; 7 bases align to TRBD1. Germline-derived CDR1 and CDR2 are SGHTA and FQGNSA. There are 15 residues in the CDR3. J was trimmed by 6 bases and V by 6 bases; bases with no gene match: 13. The CDR3 DNA reads as TGTGCCAGCAGTTTAATTAGCGACAGGGCGCATGGCTACACCTTC. It encodes CASSLISDRAHGYTF.